This TCR beta chain was obtained from a study of T cell repertoires in cytomegalovirus infection. Study-wide context: Public TCR beta signatures indicated both CMV infection and matching HLA type.

Points on this clonotype: Its specificity is unknown.

In TCRdb, the reads were re-called with MiXCR into one record per CDR3 protein. Here the sample spans around 340,000 distinct CDR3 sequences, around 29% being singletons. The germline V gene has CDR1 LGHNA and CDR2 YNFKEQ. Trimming took off 0 bases at V and 3 bases at J, with 8 bases between the two ends. This CDR3 has 14 amino acids. This receptor was identified in a human donor in good health (CMV status not recorded). Some clones in this sample may be carry-over from other donors' samples. The chain is built from TRBV4-2 and TRBJ1-2, with TRBD1 as a possible D gene (5 bases). This specimen was cultured PBMCs, taken from culture after CMV antigen stimulation. The CDR3 spells CASSQEGRDYGYTF. CDR3 DNA: TGTGCCAGCAGCCAAGAGGGGCGCGACTATGGCTACACCTTC.